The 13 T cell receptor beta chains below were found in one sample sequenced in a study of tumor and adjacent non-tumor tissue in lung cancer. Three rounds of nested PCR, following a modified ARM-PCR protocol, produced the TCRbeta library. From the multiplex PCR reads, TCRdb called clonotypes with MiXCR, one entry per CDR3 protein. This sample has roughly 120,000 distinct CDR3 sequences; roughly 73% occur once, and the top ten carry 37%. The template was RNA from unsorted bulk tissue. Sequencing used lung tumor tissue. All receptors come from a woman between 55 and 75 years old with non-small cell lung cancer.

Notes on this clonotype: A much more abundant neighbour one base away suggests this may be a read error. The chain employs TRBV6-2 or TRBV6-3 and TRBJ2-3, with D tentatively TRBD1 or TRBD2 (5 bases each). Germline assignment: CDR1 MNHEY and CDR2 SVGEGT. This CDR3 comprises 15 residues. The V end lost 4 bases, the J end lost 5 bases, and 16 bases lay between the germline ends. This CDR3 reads CASSSMGEQIDTQYF. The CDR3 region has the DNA TGTGCCAGCAGTTCCATGGGGGAGCAGATAGATACGCAGTATTTT.

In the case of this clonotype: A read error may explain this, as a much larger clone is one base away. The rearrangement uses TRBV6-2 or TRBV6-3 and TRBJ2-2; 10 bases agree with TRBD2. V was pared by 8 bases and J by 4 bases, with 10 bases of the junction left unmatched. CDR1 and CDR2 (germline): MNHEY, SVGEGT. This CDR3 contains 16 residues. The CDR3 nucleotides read TGTGCCAGCCAACTTCTAGCGGGGGCGAGCACCGGGGAGCTGTTTTTT. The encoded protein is CASQLLAGASTGELFF.

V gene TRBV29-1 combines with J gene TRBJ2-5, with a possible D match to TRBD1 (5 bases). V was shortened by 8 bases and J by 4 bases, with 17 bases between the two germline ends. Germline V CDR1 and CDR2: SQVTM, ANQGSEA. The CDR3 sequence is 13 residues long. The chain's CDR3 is CSLLTEFLETQYF. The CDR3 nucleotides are TGCAGCCTTCTGACAGAGTTCTTAGAGACCCAGTACTTC. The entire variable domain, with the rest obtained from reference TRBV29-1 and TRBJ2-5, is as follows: SAVISQKPSRDICQRGTSLTIQCQVDSQVTMMFWYRQQPGQSLTLIATANQGSEATYESGFVIDKFPISRPNLTFSTLTVSNMSPEDSSIYLCSLLTEFLETQYFGPGTRLLVL.

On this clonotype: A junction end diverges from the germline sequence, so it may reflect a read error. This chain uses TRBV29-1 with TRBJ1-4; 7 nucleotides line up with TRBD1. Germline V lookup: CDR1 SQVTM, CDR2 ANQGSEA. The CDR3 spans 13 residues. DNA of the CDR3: TGCAGCGTGGGGTACAGGGGATATGAAATACTGTTTTTT. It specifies CSVGYRGYEILFF.

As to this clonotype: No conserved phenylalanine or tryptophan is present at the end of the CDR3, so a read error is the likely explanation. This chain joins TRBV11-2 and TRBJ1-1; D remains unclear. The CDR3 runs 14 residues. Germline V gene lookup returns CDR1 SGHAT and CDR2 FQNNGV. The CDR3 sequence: CASSLGVGYTKAFS. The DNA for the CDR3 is TGTGCCAGCAGCTTAGGAGTAGGGTACACTAAAGCTTTCTCT.

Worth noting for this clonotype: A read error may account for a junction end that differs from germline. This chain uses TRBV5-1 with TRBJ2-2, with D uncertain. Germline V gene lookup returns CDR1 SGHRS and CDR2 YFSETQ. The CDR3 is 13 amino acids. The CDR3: CAISLTKSGELFF. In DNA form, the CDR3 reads TGCGCCATCAGCTTGACGAAATCCGGGGAGCTGTTTTTT. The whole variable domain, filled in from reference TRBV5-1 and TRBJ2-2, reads KAGVTQTPRYLIKTRGQQVTLSCSPISGHRSVSWYQQTPGQGLQFLFEYFSETQRNKGNFPGRFSGRQFSNSRSEMNVSTLELGDSALYLCAISLTKSGELFFGEGSRLTVL.

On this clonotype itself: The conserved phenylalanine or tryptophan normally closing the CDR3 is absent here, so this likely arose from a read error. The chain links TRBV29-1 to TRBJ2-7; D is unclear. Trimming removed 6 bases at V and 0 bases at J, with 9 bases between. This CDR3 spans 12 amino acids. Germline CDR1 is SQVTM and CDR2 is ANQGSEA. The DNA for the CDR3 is TGCAGCGTGATAGGAGACTCCTACGAGCAGTACTTA. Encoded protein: CSVIGDSYEQYL.

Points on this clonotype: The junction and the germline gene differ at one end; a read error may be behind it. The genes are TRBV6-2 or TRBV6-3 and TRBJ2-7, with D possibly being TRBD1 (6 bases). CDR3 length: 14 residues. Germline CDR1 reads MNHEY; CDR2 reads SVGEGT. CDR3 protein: CASSRTGQSYVQYF. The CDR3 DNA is TGTGCCAGCAGCCGCACCGGACAGTCCTACGTGCAGTACTTC.

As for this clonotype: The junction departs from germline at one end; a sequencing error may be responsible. As DNA, the CDR3 is TGTGCCAGCGGTTACTTGCGGGTGTGGTATGGCTACACCTTC. It translates to CASGYLRVWYGYTF. This chain links TRBV6-5 with TRBJ1-2; D not resolved. The V gene's germline CDR1 is MNHEY and CDR2 SVGAGI. The CDR3 consists of 14 residues.

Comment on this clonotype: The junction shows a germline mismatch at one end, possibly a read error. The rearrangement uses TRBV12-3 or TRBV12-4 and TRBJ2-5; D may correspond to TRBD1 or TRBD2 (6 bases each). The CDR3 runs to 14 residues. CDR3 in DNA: TGTACCAGCAGTTTAAGGGGGGTCAAAGGAACCCAGTACTTC. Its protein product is CTSSLRGVKGTQYF.

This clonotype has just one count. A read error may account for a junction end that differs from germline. Here the CDR3 reads CASSSTTTGAEACF. DNA of the CDR3: TGCGCCAGCAGCTCAACCACGACAGGGGCTGAAGCTTGCTTT. The chain couples TRBV5-1 to TRBJ1-1; 8 bases agree with TRBD1. Germline CDR1 reads SGHRS; CDR2 reads YFSETQ. The CDR3 contains 14 residues.

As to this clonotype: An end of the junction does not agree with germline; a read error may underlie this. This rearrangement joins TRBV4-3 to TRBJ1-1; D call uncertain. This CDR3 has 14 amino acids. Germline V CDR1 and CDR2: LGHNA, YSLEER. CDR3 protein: CASSQGGRNSETIF. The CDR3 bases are TGCGCCAGCAGCCAAGGTGGAAGGAACAGTGAAACTATCTTT.

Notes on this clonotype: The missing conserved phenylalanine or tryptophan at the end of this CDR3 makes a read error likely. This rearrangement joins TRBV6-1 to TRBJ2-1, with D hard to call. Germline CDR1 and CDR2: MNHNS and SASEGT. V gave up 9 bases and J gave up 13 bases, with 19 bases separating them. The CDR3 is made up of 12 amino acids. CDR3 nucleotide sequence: TGTGCCAGTTTGGGTACCCTCAGTGAACAGTTCTCC. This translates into CASLGTLSEQFS.